This T cell receptor beta chain was captured by sequencing in a study of cytomegalovirus exposure and HLA in healthy donors. The study's findings and limits: In the 130 or so validation repertoires, more than 85% of cluster scores exceeded 0, per a later analysis. Researchers catalogued roughly 170 TCR beta chains as cytomegalovirus-associated.

In its sample, this clone was seen many times. Its antigen is unidentified. There are 13 residues in the CDR3. Between the trimmed V and J ends, which lost 3 bases and 4 bases, there was a span of 9 bases. Looked up from germline, CDR1 is LGHNA and CDR2 is YSLEER. Profiled with immunoSEQ multiplex PCR; TCRdb holds only in-frame clones, not every one. The sample lists hundreds of thousands of clones; roughly 83% were seen once. This chain joins TRBV4-3 and TRBJ1-1, with TRBD1 as a possible D gene (6 bases). This receptor was taken from a woman aged 30 to 39 in good health and CMV-seropositive. Sequencing used PBMCs. The CDR3 nucleotides read TGCGCCAGCAGCCACCAAGGGGGCACTGAAGCTTTCTTT. Translated: CASSHQGGTEAFF.